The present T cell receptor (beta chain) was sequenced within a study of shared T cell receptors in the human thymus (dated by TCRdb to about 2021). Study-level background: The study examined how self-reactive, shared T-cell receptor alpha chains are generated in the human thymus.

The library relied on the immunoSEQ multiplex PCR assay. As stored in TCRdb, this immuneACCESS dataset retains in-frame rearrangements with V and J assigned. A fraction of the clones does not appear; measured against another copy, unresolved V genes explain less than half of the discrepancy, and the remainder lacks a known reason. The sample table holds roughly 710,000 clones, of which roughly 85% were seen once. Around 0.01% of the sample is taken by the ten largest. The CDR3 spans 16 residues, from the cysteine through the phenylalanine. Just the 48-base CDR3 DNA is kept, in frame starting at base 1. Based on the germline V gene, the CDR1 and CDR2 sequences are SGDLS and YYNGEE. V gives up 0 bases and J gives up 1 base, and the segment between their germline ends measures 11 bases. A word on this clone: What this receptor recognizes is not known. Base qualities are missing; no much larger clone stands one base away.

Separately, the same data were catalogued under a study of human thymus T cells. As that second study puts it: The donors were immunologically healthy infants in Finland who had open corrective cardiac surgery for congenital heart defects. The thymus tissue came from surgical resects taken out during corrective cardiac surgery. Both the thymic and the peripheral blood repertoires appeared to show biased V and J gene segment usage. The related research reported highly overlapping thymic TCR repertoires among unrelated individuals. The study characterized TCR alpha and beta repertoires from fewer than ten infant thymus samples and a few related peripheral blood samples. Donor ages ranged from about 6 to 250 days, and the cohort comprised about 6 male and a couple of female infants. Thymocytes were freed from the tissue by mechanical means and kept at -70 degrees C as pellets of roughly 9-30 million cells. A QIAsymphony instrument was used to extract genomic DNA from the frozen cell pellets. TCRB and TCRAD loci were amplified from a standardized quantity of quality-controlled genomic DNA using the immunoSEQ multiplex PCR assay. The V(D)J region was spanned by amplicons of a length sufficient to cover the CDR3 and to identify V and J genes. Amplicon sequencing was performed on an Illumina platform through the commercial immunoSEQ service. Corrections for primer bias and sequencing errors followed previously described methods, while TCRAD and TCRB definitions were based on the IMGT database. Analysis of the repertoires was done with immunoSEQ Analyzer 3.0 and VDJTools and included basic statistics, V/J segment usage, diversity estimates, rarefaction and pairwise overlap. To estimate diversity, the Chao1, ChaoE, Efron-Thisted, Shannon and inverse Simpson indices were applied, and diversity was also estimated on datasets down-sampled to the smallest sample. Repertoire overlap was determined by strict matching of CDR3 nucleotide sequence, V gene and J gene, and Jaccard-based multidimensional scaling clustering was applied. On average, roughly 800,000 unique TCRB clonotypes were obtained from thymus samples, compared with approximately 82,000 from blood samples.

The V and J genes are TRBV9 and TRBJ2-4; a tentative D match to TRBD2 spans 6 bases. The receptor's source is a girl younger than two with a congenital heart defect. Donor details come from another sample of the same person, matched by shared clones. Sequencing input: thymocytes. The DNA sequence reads TGTGCCAGCAGCGTAGACGGAGGGAGCGCCAAAAACATTCAGTACTTC. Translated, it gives CASSVDGGSAKNIQYF.